This T cell receptor beta chain is from a study of blood T cell repertoires in COVID-19. Study at large: Material from acute and convalescent COVID-19 was sourced from the United States, Italy and Spain.

V dropped 0 bases and J dropped 5; count of bases not matched to a gene: 10. This CDR3 has 18 amino acids. Germline CDR1 reads SGHTA; CDR2 reads FQGNSA. Only in-frame clones appear in the TCRdb table, and some are missing; sequencing was by immunoSEQ multiplex PCR. This table holds about 400,000 clones, 88% found once. Those who participated ranged in age from roughly 18 to 90 years and resided in 20 to 30 US areas. Assignment of participants to cohorts was predicated upon participant-reported clinical history. The gene calls are TRBV7-2 and TRBJ2-5, with 12 bases aligning to TRBD2. Sequencing used PBMCs or T cells enriched from blood (not recorded which). This clonotype was obtained from a woman aged 35 to 49 with acute COVID-19. The CDR3 region has the DNA TGTGCCAGCAGCTTAGCCGGACTAGCGGGGACCCTGGGGGAGACCCAGTACTTC. Protein sequence: CASSLAGLAGTLGETQYF.